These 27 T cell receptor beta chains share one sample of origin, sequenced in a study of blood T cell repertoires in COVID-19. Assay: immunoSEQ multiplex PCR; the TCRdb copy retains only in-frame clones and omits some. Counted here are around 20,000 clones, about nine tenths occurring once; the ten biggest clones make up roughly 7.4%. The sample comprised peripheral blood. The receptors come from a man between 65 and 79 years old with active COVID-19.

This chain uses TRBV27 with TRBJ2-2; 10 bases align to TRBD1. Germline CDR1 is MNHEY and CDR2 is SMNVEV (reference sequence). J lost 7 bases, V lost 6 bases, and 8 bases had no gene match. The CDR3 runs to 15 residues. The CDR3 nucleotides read TGTGCCAGCAGAGCCGGGACAGGGGTTGGCGGGGAGCTGTTTTTT. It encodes CASRAGTGVGGELFF.

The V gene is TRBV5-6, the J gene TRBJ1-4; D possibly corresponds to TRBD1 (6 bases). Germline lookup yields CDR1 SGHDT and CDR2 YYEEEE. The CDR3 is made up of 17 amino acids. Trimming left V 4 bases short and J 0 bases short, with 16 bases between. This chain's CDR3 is CASSPPAGAPTNEKLFF. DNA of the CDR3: TGTGCCAGCAGCCCCCCGGCAGGGGCTCCAACTAATGAAAAACTGTTTTTT.

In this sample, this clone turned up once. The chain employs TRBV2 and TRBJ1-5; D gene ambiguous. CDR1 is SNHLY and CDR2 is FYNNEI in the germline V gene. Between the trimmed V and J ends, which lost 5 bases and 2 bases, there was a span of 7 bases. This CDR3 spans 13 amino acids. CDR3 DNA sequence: TGTGCCAGCAGTCCCTCCGGCAATCAGCCCCAGCATTTT. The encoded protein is CASSPSGNQPQHF.

CDR3 in DNA: TGTGCCTGTTGGGACAGGGTAAAAAACATTCAGTACTTC. Its translation is CACWDRVKNIQYF. The J gene is TRBJ2-4, the V gene TRBV30; 9 bases line up with TRBD1. With V trimmed by 6 bases and J by 4 bases, 4 bases remained unmatched. Looked up from germline, CDR1 is GTSNPN and CDR2 is SVGIG (reference sequence). This CDR3 has 13 amino acids.

The CDR3 loop reads CASSPPSGPSYNEQFF. CDR3 DNA: TGTGCCAGCAGCCCCCCTAGCGGGCCTTCCTACAATGAGCAGTTCTTC. V and J are TRBV7-9 and TRBJ2-1; 8 bases fit TRBD2. Germline V gene lookup returns CDR1 SEHNR and CDR2 FQNEAQ (reference sequence). After removal of 5 bases from V and 1 base from J, the junction contained 7 bases not matched to a gene. The CDR3 has 16 residues. Full variable domain (outside the CDR3, taken from reference TRBV7-9 and TRBJ2-1): DTGVSQNPRHKITKRGQNVTFRCDPISEHNRLYWYRQTLGQGPEFLTYFQNEAQLEKSRLLSDRFSAERPKGSFSTLEIQRTEQGDSAMYLCASSPPSGPSYNEQFFGPGTRLTVL.

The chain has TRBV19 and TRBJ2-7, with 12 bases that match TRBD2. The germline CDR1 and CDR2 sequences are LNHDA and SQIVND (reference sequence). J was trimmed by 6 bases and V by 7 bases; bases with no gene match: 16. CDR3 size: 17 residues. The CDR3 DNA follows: TGTGCCAGTAACTTCAGGACTACGGGACTAGCGGGTCCCGAGCAGTACTTC. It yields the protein CASNFRTTGLAGPEQYF.

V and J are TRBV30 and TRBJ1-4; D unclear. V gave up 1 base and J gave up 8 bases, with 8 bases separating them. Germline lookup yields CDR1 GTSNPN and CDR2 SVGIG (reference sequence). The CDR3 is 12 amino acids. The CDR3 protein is CAWSAPLEKLFF. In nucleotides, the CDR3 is TGTGCCTGGAGTGCCCCTCTGGAAAAACTGTTTTTT.

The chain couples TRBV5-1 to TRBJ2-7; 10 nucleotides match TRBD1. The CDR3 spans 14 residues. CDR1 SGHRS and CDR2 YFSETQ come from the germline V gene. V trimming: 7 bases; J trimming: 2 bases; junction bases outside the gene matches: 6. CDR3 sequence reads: CASAPGQGTYEQYF. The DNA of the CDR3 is TGCGCCAGCGCGCCGGGACAGGGGACCTACGAGCAGTACTTC.

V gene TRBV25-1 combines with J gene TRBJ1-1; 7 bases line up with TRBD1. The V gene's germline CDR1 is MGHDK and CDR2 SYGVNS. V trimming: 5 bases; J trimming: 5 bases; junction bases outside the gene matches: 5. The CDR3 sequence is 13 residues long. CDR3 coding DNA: TGTGCCAGCAGTAGGGGGCTAGGGACTGAAGCTTTCTTT. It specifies CASSRGLGTEAFF.

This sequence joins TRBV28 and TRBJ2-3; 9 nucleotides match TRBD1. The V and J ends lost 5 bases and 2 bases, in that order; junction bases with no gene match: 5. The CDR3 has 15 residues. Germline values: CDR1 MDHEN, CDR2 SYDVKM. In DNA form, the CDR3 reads TGTGCCAGCAGTACAGGGGGCACATTCACAGATACGCAGTATTTT. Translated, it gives CASSTGGTFTDTQYF. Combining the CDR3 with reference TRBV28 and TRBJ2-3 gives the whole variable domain DVKVTQSSRYLVKRTGEKVFLECVQDMDHENMFWYRQDPGLGLRLIYFSYDVKMKEKGDIPEGYSVSREKKERFSLILESASTNQTSMYLCASSTGGTFTDTQYFGPGTRLTVL.

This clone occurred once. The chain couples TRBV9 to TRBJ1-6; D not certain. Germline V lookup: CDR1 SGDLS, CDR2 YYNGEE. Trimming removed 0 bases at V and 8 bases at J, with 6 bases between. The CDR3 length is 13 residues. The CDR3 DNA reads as TGTGCCAGCAGCGTAGCGGGAGATTCACCCCTCCACTTT. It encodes CASSVAGDSPLHF.

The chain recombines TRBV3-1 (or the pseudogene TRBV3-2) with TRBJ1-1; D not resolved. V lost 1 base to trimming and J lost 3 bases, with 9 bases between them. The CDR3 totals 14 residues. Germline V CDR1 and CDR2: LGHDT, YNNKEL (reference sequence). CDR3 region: CASSQGGGDTEAFF. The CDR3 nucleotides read TGTGCCAGCAGCCAAGGCGGCGGAGACACTGAAGCTTTCTTT.

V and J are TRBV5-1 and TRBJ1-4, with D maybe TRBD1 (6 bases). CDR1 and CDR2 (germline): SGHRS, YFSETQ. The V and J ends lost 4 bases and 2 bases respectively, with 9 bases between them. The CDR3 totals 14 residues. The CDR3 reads CASSLRGTNEKLFF. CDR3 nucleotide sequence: TGCGCCAGCAGCCTCAGGGGTACTAATGAAAAACTGTTTTTT.

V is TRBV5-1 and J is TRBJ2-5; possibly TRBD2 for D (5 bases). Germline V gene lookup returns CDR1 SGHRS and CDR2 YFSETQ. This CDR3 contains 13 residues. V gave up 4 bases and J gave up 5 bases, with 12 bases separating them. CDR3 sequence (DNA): TGCGCCAGCAGCCCCGGGGTATTCGAGACCCAGTACTTC. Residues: CASSPGVFETQYF.

The CDR3 is CASSPDTDTEAFF. For the CDR3, the DNA is TGTGCCAGCAGCCCGGACACCGACACTGAAGCTTTCTTT. The rearrangement joins TRBV5-4 to TRBJ1-1; maybe TRBD1 (5 bases). The length of the CDR3 is 13 residues. Germline V lookup: CDR1 SGHNT, CDR2 YYREEE (reference sequence). V shed 4 bases and J shed 3 bases, with 10 bases lying between them. Combining the CDR3 with reference TRBV5-4 and TRBJ1-1 gives the whole variable domain ETGVTQSPTHLIKTRGQQVTLRCSSQSGHNTVSWYQQALGQGPQFIFQYYREEENGRGNFPPRFSGLQFPNYSSELNVNALELDDSALYLCASSPDTDTEAFFGQGTRLTVV.

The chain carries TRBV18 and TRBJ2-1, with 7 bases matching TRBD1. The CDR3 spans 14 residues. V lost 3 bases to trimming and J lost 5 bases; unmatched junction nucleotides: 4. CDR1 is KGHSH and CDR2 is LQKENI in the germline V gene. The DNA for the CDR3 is TGTGCCAGCTCACCTAGGACAGGACACAATGAGCAGTTCTTC. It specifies CASSPRTGHNEQFF.

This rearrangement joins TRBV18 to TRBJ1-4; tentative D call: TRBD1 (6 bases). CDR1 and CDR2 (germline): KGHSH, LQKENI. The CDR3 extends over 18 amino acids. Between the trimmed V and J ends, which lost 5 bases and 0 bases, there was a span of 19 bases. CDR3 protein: CASSARRQAFATNEKLFF. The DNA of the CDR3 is TGTGCCAGCTCAGCTCGAAGACAGGCCTTCGCAACTAATGAAAAACTGTTTTTT.

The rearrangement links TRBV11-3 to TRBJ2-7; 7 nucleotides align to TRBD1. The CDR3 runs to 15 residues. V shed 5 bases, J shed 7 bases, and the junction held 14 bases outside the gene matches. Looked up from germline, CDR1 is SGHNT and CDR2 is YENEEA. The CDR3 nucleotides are TGTGCCAGCAGCCCGACCGGGACAGCTAATTCTGAGCAGTACTTC. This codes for CASSPTGTANSEQYF.

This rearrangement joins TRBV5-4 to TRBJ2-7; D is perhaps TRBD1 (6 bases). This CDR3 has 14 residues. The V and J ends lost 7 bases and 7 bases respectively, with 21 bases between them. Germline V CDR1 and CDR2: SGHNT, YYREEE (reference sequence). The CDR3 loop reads CASARDGTQREQYF. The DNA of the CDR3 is TGTGCCAGCGCGAGGGACGGGACACAGAGGGAGCAGTACTTC.

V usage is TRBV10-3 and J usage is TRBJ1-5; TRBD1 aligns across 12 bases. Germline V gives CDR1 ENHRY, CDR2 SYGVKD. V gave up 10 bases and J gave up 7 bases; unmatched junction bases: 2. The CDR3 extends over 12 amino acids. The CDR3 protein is CATGTGGQPQHF. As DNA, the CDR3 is TGTGCCACTGGGACAGGGGGCCAGCCCCAGCATTTT.

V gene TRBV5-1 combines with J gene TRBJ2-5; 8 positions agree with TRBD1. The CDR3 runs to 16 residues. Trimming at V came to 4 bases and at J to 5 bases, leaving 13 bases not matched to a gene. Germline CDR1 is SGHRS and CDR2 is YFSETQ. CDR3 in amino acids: CASSPSPGGALETQYF. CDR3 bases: TGCGCCAGCAGCCCGAGCCCAGGGGGCGCATTGGAGACCCAGTACTTC.

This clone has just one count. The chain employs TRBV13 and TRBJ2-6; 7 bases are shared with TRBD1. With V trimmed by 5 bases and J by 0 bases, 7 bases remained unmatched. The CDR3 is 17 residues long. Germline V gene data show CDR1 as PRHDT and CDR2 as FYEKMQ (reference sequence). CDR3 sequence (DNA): TGTGCCAGCAGCACAGGGGCCGACCCCTCTGGGGCCAACGTCCTGACTTTC. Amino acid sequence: CASSTGADPSGANVLTF.

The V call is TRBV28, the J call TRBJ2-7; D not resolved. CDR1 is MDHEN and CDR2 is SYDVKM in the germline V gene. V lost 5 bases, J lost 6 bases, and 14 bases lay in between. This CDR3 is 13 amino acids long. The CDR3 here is CASSTQTPGEQYF. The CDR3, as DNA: TGTGCCAGCAGTACTCAGACTCCGGGCGAGCAGTACTTC.

The CDR3 reads CASSPGTPNTEAFF. CDR3 nucleotides: TGTGCCAGCAGCCCCGGGACACCGAACACTGAAGCTTTCTTT. The V and J genes are TRBV6-5 and TRBJ1-1; possible D gene TRBD1, 6 bases. V lost 6 bases to trimming and J lost 1 base, with 12 bases between them. Per the germline V gene, CDR1 is MNHEY and CDR2 is SVGAGI. The CDR3 has 14 amino acids.

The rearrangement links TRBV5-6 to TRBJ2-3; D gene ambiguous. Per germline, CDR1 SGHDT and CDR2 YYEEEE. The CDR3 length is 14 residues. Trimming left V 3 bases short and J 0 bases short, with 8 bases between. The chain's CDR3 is CASSSRVSTDTQYF. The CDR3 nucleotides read TGTGCCAGCAGCTCAAGAGTTAGCACAGATACGCAGTATTTT.

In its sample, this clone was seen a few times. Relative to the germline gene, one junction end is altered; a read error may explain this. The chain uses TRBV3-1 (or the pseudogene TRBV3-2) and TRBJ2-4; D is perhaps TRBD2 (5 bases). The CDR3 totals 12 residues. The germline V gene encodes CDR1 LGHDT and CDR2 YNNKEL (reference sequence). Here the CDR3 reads CASSQGTAGSEF. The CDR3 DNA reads TGTGCCAGCAGCCAAGGGACTGCAGGTAGTGAGTTC.

Here the CDR3 DNA reads TGTGCCACCAACGGGAGTGACACCGGGGAGCTGTTTTTT. Translation gives CATNGSDTGELFF. V is TRBV12-3 or TRBV12-4 and J is TRBJ2-2, with D perhaps TRBD2 (6 bases). This CDR3 spans 13 amino acids. The germline V and J ends were trimmed by 10 bases and 3 bases, with 12 bases remaining between them.